Sequencing of this T cell receptor beta chain was carried out in a study of T cell changes during pregnancy in multiple sclerosis. This clone was picked up one time. Sequencing was performed with immunoSEQ multiplex PCR; in TCRdb, only in-frame clones are kept and a portion is missing. This table has around 80,000 clones, 92% appearing once. CDR1 is LNHDA and CDR2 is SQIVND in the germline V gene (reference sequence). The V gene lost 3 bases and the J gene lost 5 bases, with 13 bases spanning the gap. The CDR3 covers 15 residues. The starting material was peripheral blood, obtained before pregnancy. The chain joins TRBV19 to TRBJ1-4, with D perhaps TRBD1 (6 bases). The origin of this receptor is a female donor with multiple sclerosis, enrolled in a pregnancy study. The CDR3 reads CASSMMDSSNEKLFF. CDR3 bases: TGTGCCAGTAGTATGATGGACAGTTCCAATGAAAAACTGTTTTTT.